This T cell receptor beta chain is from a study of T cell responses to AZD1222 COVID-19 vaccine. Study-wide results and caveats: Along spike, vaccine-associated CD4 TCRs were found throughout, with dominance at 160-218 and 743-854. All repertoire sampling was performed exclusively after the peak T cell response. Rises in breadth and depth of Spike-specific TCRs came after two AZD1222 doses. A reported finding is that nearly half of spike-specific TCRs target unmutated variant regions.

Concerning this clone itself: What it recognizes is unknown.

The CDR3 has 15 amino acids. The germline V gene has CDR1 LGHNA and CDR2 YSLEER. V was clipped by 3 bases and J by 8 bases; unmatched bases: 5. Profiling relied on immunoSEQ multiplex PCR, and the TCRdb table lists in-frame clones only, not all of them. The sample yields about 150,000 clones, around 94% seen once. The specimen was peripheral blood, collected on day 0 of AZD1222 vaccination. This sequence was found in an adult in good health. The rearrangement uses TRBV4-3 and TRBJ2-1; TRBD1 matches at 12 bases. The chain's CDR3 is CASSHGTGGLDEQFF. The CDR3 nucleotides are TGCGCCAGCAGCCACGGGACAGGGGGCTTAGATGAGCAGTTCTTC.